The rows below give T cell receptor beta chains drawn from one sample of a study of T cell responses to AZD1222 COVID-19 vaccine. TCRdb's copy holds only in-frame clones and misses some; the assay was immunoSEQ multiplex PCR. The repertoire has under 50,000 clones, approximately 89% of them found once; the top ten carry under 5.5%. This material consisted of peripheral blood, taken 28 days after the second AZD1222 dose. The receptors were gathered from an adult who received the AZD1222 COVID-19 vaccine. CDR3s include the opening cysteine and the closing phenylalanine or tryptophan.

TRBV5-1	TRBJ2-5	CASSVRQGEETQYF
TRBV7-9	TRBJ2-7	CASSPGSVGTNYEQYF
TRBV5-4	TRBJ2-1	CARIAGTAYNEQFF
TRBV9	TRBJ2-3	CASSPRVGAYADTQYF
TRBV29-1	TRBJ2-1	CSVGLTSGSSYNEQFF
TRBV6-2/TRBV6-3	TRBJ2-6	CASSDDSSGANVLTF
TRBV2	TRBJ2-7	CASGIPMGSSYEQYF
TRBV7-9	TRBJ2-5	CASRSPGRQETQYF
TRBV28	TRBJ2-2	CATALNRGRGGELFF
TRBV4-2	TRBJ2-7	CASSRDRGPYEQYF
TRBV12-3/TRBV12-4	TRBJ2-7	CASSLDYTYEQYF
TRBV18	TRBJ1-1	CASSTDSMNTEAFF
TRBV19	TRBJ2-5	CASSMGTNGWETQYF
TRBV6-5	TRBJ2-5	CATSDIGWETQYF
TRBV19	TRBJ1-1	CASSRFATVVTDEAFF
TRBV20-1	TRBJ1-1	CSGEGAAEAFF
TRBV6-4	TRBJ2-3	CASSETSDSTDTQYF
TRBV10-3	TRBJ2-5	CAISESKLIPQYF
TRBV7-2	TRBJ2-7	CASSFGEGEQYF
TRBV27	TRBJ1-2	CASSLTGTFKGYTF
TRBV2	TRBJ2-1	CASRTNSGTSRQSYNEQFF
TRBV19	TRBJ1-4	CAGLRGEKLFF
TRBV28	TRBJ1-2	CASSSGVTYYGYTF
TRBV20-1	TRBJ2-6	CSASNRASSGANVLTF
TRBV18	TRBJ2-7	CASSPRQNSYEQYF
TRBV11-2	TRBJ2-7	CASSSQRDISYEQYF
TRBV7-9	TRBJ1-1	CASSPGQGFVTEAFF
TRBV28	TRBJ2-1	CASSRTVNEQFF
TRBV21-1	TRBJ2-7	CASSNASYEQYF
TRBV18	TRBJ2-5	CASSPPIEETQYF
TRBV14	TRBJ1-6	CASSQDLRQGVNSPLHF
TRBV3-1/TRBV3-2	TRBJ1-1	CASSPRGGNTEAFF
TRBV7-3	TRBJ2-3	CASSLGQGTDTQYF
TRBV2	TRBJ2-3	CASSESGGADTQYF
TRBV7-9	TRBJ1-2	CASSATRENYGYTF
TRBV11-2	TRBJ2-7	CASSPDWDEQYF
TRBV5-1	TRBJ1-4	CASSFRGEKLFF
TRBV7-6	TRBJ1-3	CASSLAPGSPGNTIYF
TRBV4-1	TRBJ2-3	CASSQQGDTDTQYF
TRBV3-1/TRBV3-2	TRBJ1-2	CASSQQGVNVGYTF